The table lists the clone carrying this T cell receptor (beta chain) with a count of one. As processed by the authors: Using reference gene primer amplification, nucleated cell counts were estimated. This table comes from immunoSEQ multiplex PCR, and its TCRdb copy is limited to in-frame clones, with some not included. V and J calls and clone size are those listed in that table; D and trimming were worked out from the DNA. The repertoire holds 20,000 to 25,000 clones, approximately 90% seen once, with about a sixth in the top ten. This record belongs to a study of blood T cell repertoires in COVID-19. Study background: Samples taken during acute and convalescent COVID-19 were collected in the United States, Italy and Spain. Sources were T cells, B-cell-depleted T cells, or PBMCs; the material itself was cDNA or gDNA.

Germline loops: CDR1 SGHDT, CDR2 YYEEEE. The CDR3 has 14 residues. Trimming took off 2 bases at V and 10 bases at J, with 15 bases between the two ends. The sequence was collected from a human donor in a cohort sampled during active COVID-19. The specimen was peripheral blood. V is TRBV5-6 and J is TRBJ1-4; tentatively, D is TRBD1 (6 bases). The DNA of the CDR3 is TGTGCCAGCAGCTTATCCCAGGGGCGAGGAAAACTGTTTTTT. This translates into CASSLSQGRGKLFF.